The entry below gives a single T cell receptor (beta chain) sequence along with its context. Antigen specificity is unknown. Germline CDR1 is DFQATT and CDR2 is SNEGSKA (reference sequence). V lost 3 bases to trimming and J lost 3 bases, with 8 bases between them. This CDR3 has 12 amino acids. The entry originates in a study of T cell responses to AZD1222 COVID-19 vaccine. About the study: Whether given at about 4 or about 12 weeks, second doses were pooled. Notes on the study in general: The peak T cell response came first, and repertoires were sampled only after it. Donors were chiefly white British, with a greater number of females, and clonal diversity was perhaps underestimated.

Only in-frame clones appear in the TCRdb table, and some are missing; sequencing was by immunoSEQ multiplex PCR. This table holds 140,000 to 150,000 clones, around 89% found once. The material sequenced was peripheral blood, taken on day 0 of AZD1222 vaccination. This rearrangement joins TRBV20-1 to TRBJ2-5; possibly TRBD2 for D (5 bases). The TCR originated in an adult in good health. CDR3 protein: CSASSGKETQYF. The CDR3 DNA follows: TGCAGTGCTAGTTCGGGGAAAGAGACCCAGTACTTC.